This passage covers 32 T cell receptor beta chains from one sample sequenced in a study of blood T cell repertoires in COVID-19. Profiled with immunoSEQ multiplex PCR; TCRdb holds only in-frame clones, not every one. Here the sample spans more than 80,000 clones, roughly four fifths being singletons. Sample: peripheral blood. The receptor set was obtained from a man aged 45-65 years with active or convalescent COVID-19.

The table lists this clone with a count of one. The chain carries TRBV5-6 and TRBJ1-2; D is ambiguous. V lost 1 base, J lost 0 bases, and 10 bases lay in between. Germline loops: CDR1 SGHDT, CDR2 YYEEEE. The CDR3 extends over 15 amino acids. In nucleotides, the CDR3 is TGTGCCAGCAGCTTGACCGAGTTAGCTAACTATGGCTACACCTTC. Protein sequence: CASSLTELANYGYTF.

The V gene is TRBV11-3, the J gene TRBJ2-1; 14 bases map to TRBD2. Germline values: CDR1 SGHNT, CDR2 YENEEA. This CDR3 contains 15 residues. Trimming removed 5 bases from V and 8 bases from J; junction bases left unmatched: 5. CDR3 protein: CASSQGLAGVDEQFF. The CDR3 DNA sequence: TGTGCCAGCAGCCAGGGACTAGCGGGGGTCGATGAGCAGTTCTTC.

The chain has TRBV7-8 and TRBJ1-5; 10 positions match TRBD1. J lost 3 bases, V lost 1 base, and 3 bases had no gene match. Looked up from germline, CDR1 is SGHVS and CDR2 is FQNEAQ. There are 16 residues in the CDR3. CDR3 sequence reads: CASSLGQGAINQPQHF. The DNA of the CDR3 is TGTGCCAGCAGCTTAGGACAGGGGGCGATCAATCAGCCCCAGCATTTT. Supplemented by reference TRBV7-8 and TRBJ1-5, the full variable domain reads GAGVSQSPRYKVAKRGQDVALRCDPISGHVSLFWYQQALGQGPEFLTYFQNEAQLDKSGLPSDRFFAERPEGSVSTLKIQRTQQEDSAVYLCASSLGQGAINQPQHFGDGTRLSIL.

V gene TRBV2 combines with J gene TRBJ2-1; D unclear. The germline V and J ends were trimmed by 8 bases and 0 bases, with 17 bases remaining between them. The CDR3 spans 16 residues. CDR1 and CDR2 from the germline V gene are SNHLY and FYNNEI. This CDR3 is CASYPRGASSYNEQFF. The CDR3 nucleotides are TGTGCCAGCTATCCCCGAGGCGCAAGCTCCTACAATGAGCAGTTCTTC. Complete variable domain (other parts from reference TRBV2 and TRBJ2-1): EPEVTQTPSHQVTQMGQEVILRCVPISNHLYFYWYRQILGQKVEFLVSFYNNEISEKSEIFDDQFSVERPDGSNFTLKIRSTKLEDSAMYFCASYPRGASSYNEQFFGPGTRLTVL.

The V gene is TRBV29-1, the J gene TRBJ1-4; TRBD1 aligns across 8 bases. The CDR3 totals 13 residues. Looked up from germline, CDR1 is SQVTM and CDR2 is ANQGSEA. Trimming cost V 4 bases and J 7 bases; bases outside gene matches: 5. The CDR3 loop is CSVVGQDSEKLFF. The CDR3 coding sequence is TGCAGCGTTGTGGGACAGGATTCTGAAAAACTGTTTTTT.

The chain has TRBV6-1 and TRBJ2-5; D not certain. Trimming took off 5 bases at V and 0 bases at J, with 10 bases between the two ends. This CDR3 is built from 14 residues. Germline loops: CDR1 MNHNS, CDR2 SASEGT. CDR3 DNA sequence: TGTGCCAGCAGTCTCCGATCGGACCAAGAGACCCAGTACTTC. Protein product: CASSLRSDQETQYF.

The chain uses TRBV7-2 and TRBJ1-2; TRBD1 agrees at 9 bases. The CDR3 covers 16 residues. Trimming cost V 2 bases and J 8 bases; bases outside gene matches: 12. CDR1 SGHTA and CDR2 FQGNSA come from the germline V gene. The CDR3 sequence: CASSLRGQDRGTGYTF. The CDR3 DNA sequence: TGTGCCAGCAGCTTACGGGGTCAGGACAGGGGAACCGGCTACACCTTC.

This chain connects TRBV5-6 to TRBJ1-2; maybe TRBD1 (6 bases). In germline, CDR1 is SGHDT, CDR2 YYEEEE. The CDR3 runs 13 residues. The V end was cut by 4 bases, the J end by 7 bases, with 14 bases between. The CDR3 DNA follows: TGTGCCAGCAGCGAAGGGACAACAAGTGGCTACACCTTC. It encodes CASSEGTTSGYTF.

J is TRBJ1-4 and V is TRBV3-1 (or the pseudogene TRBV3-2); perhaps TRBD1 as D (5 bases). V was cut by 3 bases and J by 1 base, with 6 bases left in between. Germline-derived CDR1 and CDR2 are LGHDT and YNNKEL (reference sequence). This CDR3 comprises 14 residues. The CDR3 DNA follows: TGTGCCAGCAGCCAGGGGGGAACTAATGAAAAACTGTTTTTT. Its protein product is CASSQGGTNEKLFF.

The chain joins TRBV28 to TRBJ1-6, with 9 bases matching TRBD1. This CDR3 has 17 amino acids. Trimming cost V 5 bases and J 3 bases; bases outside gene matches: 8. From germline, CDR1 is MDHEN and CDR2 SYDVKM. Here the CDR3 reads CASSEWTGEGYNSPLHF. CDR3 nucleotides: TGTGCCAGCAGTGAATGGACAGGGGAGGGCTATAATTCACCCCTCCACTTT.

Written as DNA, the CDR3 is TGTGCCAGTACAATTGACGGGAGCTCCTATAATTCACCCCTCCACTTT. Protein product: CASTIDGSSYNSPLHF. The rearrangement joins TRBV19 to TRBJ1-6, with D unresolved. Trimming cost V 7 bases and J 0 bases, with 13 bases left between them. The CDR3 length is 16 residues. CDR1 and CDR2 (germline): LNHDA, SQIVND (reference sequence).

The rearrangement joins TRBV11-2 to TRBJ2-1, with 9 bases that match TRBD2. The V and J ends lost 4 bases and 6 bases, in that order; junction bases with no gene match: 10. This CDR3 has 16 amino acids. Germline loops: CDR1 SGHAT, CDR2 FQNNGV. CDR3 sequence: CASSSSLSGGSNEQFF. CDR3 nucleotide sequence: TGTGCCAGCAGCTCCAGCCTTAGCGGGGGAAGCAATGAGCAGTTCTTC.

The rearrangement links TRBV7-2 to TRBJ2-1; TRBD2 is a possible D gene (6 bases). Germline V CDR1 and CDR2: SGHTA, FQGNSA. V gave up 1 base and J gave up 4 bases, with 11 bases separating them. The CDR3 length is 15 residues. The CDR3 nucleotides are TGTGCCAGCAGCTTAGGGCCTAGCGCTTACAATGAGCAGTTCTTC. Its protein product is CASSLGPSAYNEQFF. Full variable domain (remainder filled in from reference TRBV7-2 and TRBJ2-1): GAGVSQSPSNKVTEKGKDVELRCDPISGHTALYWYRQSLGQGLEFLIYFQGNSAPDKSGLPSDRFSAERTGGSVSTLTIQRTQQEDSAVYLCASSLGPSAYNEQFFGPGTRLTVL.

The chain is built from TRBV29-1 and TRBJ1-1, with TRBD1 as a possible D gene (6 bases). V was shortened by 6 bases and J by 1 base, with 15 bases between the two germline ends. From germline, CDR1 is SQVTM and CDR2 ANQGSEA. CDR3 length: 14 amino acids. CDR3 DNA sequence: TGCAGCGTAGCCGGACAGCTGGGGAACACTGAAGCTTTCTTT. This encodes CSVAGQLGNTEAFF.

This clone was counted once. Here the CDR3 reads CASGPGYNSPLHF. Written as DNA, the CDR3 is TGTGCCAGCGGACCGGGATATAATTCACCCCTCCACTTT. V gene TRBV12-3 or TRBV12-4 combines with J gene TRBJ1-6; D not certain. Trimming left V 8 bases short and J 4 bases short, with 9 bases between. The CDR3 has 13 amino acids.

This sequence joins TRBV28 and TRBJ2-7, with a weak D call TRBD2 (6 bases). The V end lost 5 bases, the J end lost 2 bases, and 16 bases lay between the germline ends. CDR3 length equals 15 residues. Per germline, CDR1 MDHEN and CDR2 SYDVKM. This CDR3 is CASSAGPGFPYEQYV. DNA of the CDR3: TGTGCCAGCAGTGCGGGGCCAGGGTTTCCCTACGAGCAGTACGTC.

This clone was seen just once. The chain employs TRBV7-2 and TRBJ2-1; 9 bases line up with TRBD2. The CDR3 is 15 amino acids. In germline, CDR1 is SGHTA, CDR2 FQGNSA. With 2 bases clipped from V and 12 bases from J, the junction kept 11 bases outside the gene matches. Here the CDR3 DNA reads TGTGCCAGCAGCTTATCAGATGCGGGGGGGTTCGGGCAGTTCTTC. Amino acid sequence: CASSLSDAGGFGQFF.

The chain has TRBV27 and TRBJ1-1; D is perhaps TRBD1 (5 bases). The V and J ends lost 3 bases and 0 bases respectively, with 11 bases between them. Per germline, CDR1 MNHEY and CDR2 SMNVEV (reference sequence). This CDR3 is built from 15 residues. For the CDR3, the DNA is TGTGCCAGCAGTTTGGGGGGTGTAATGAACACTGAAGCTTTCTTT. It yields the protein CASSLGGVMNTEAFF.

In its sample, this clone was seen a few times. This chain links TRBV7-6 with TRBJ2-5; 10 bases line up with TRBD1. The junction had 10 bases not matched to a gene; V was cut back by 5 bases and J by 4 bases. Germline CDR1 and CDR2: SGHVS and FNYEAQ. This CDR3 is 16 amino acids long. Written as DNA, the CDR3 is TGTGCCAGCAGCCCAACGACAGGGGGCTCGGGAGAGACCCAGTACTTC. Translated: CASSPTTGGSGETQYF.

This chain joins TRBV5-5 and TRBJ1-6; TRBD1 is a possible D gene (5 bases). The V gene's germline CDR1 is SGHKS and CDR2 YYEKEE (reference sequence). The CDR3 spans 14 residues. V was pared by 4 bases and J by 6 bases, with 11 bases between. Here the CDR3 reads CASSQGTFNSPLHF. For the CDR3, the DNA is TGTGCCAGCAGCCAAGGGACTTTTAATTCACCCCTCCACTTT.

This sequence joins TRBV7-7 and TRBJ1-5; D is perhaps TRBD1 (6 bases). Germline-derived CDR1 and CDR2 are SSHAT and FNYEAQ (reference sequence). The CDR3 has 13 residues. V lost 5 bases to trimming and J lost 5 bases, with 10 bases between them. This CDR3 is CASSRDTDQPQHF. CDR3 nucleotides: TGTGCCAGCAGCCGGGACACGGATCAGCCCCAGCATTTT.

The V and J genes are TRBV2 and TRBJ1-2; the D is unclear. This CDR3 has 14 amino acids. The ends were cut back, 6 bases at V and 2 bases at J, with 13 bases in the middle. CDR1 is SNHLY and CDR2 is FYNNEI in the germline V gene. The CDR3 nucleotides read TGTGCCAGCAGCCTTGATGCGGGGAACTATGGCTACACCTTC. Encoded protein: CASSLDAGNYGYTF.

V usage is TRBV7-2 and J usage is TRBJ2-1; 11 nucleotides match TRBD1. J gave up 3 bases and V 5 bases, and 3 bases lay outside the gene matches. The CDR3 has 15 residues. CDR1 and CDR2 from the germline V gene are SGHTA and FQGNSA. CDR3 bases: TGTGCCAGCAGCCCAGGGACAGGGGGCTACAATGAGCAGTTCTTC. It translates to CASSPGTGGYNEQFF. The full variable domain, completed using reference TRBV7-2 and TRBJ2-1, is GAGVSQSPSNKVTEKGKDVELRCDPISGHTALYWYRQSLGQGLEFLIYFQGNSAPDKSGLPSDRFSAERTGGSVSTLTIQRTQQEDSAVYLCASSPGTGGYNEQFFGPGTRLTVL.

V usage is TRBV6-1 and J usage is TRBJ2-2, with a weak D call TRBD1 (6 bases). This CDR3 has 17 amino acids. The V gene's germline CDR1 is MNHNS and CDR2 SASEGT. V gave up 3 bases and J gave up 3 bases, with 17 bases separating them. The CDR3 region has the DNA TGTGCCAGCAGTGATCCTGGGCGGGCAGGGGACACCGGGGAGCTGTTTTTT. Protein sequence: CASSDPGRAGDTGELFF.

The rearrangement uses TRBV5-6 and TRBJ1-6; 7 bases fit TRBD1. V was pared by 4 bases and J by 6 bases, with 10 bases of the junction left unmatched. The length of the CDR3 is 16 residues. CDR1 is SGHDT and CDR2 is YYEEEE in the germline V gene. CDR3 DNA: TGTGCCAGCAGCCCCCTCGGGCCAGGGGGTAATTCACCCCTCCACTTT. Its protein is CASSPLGPGGNSPLHF.

The chain combines TRBV20-1 with TRBJ2-1; D is possibly TRBD2 (7 bases). This CDR3 is 11 amino acids long. Per the germline V gene, CDR1 is DFQATT and CDR2 is SNEGSKA (reference sequence). The CDR3 nucleotides read TGCGGGGGGGCGTCCTACAATGAGCAGTTCTTC. Its protein is CGGASYNEQFF.

This chain connects TRBV28 to TRBJ1-1; D gene uncertain. The CDR3 covers 11 residues. Trimming took off 6 bases at V and 2 bases at J, with 4 bases between the two ends. CDR1 and CDR2 (germline): MDHEN, SYDVKM. The CDR3: CASRTNTEAFF. The CDR3 bases are TGTGCCAGCAGGACTAACACTGAAGCTTTCTTT. The whole variable domain, remainder taken from reference TRBV28 and TRBJ1-1, is DVKVTQSSRYLVKRTGEKVFLECVQDMDHENMFWYRQDPGLGLRLIYFSYDVKMKEKGDIPEGYSVSREKKERFSLILESASTNQTSMYLCASRTNTEAFFGQGTRLTVV.

This clone has more than one count but fewer than ten. V is TRBV30 and J is TRBJ2-2; 8 positions match TRBD1. CDR1 is GTSNPN, CDR2 SVGIG, per germline (reference sequence). Trimming at V came to 7 bases and at J to 5 bases, leaving 6 bases not matched to a gene. The CDR3 loop spans 13 amino acids. The chain's CDR3 is CASGQGLTGELFF. CDR3 nucleotide sequence: TGTGCCTCCGGACAGGGTTTAACCGGGGAGCTGTTTTTT.

V is TRBV24-1 and J is TRBJ2-2; D is ambiguous. V was shortened by 3 bases and J by 9 bases, with 7 bases between the two germline ends. The germline gives CDR1 KGHDR, CDR2 SFDVKD. The CDR3 contains 12 residues. The CDR3 is CATSDLGWELFF. CDR3 nucleotide sequence: TGTGCCACCAGTGATCTCGGTTGGGAGCTGTTTTTT.

J is TRBJ2-7 and V is TRBV30; the D is unclear. The CDR3 sequence is 11 residues long. V gave up 3 bases and J gave up 4 bases, with 7 bases separating them. Germline CDR1 is GTSNPN and CDR2 is SVGIG (reference sequence). The CDR3 nucleotides are TGTGCCTGGAGAACAGTATACGAGCAGTACTTC. Amino acids: CAWRTVYEQYF.

V is TRBV28 and J is TRBJ1-5; TRBD1 might be the D (5 bases). The V and J ends lost 7 bases and 0 bases respectively, with 16 bases between them. The length of the CDR3 is 16 residues. Germline V gives CDR1 MDHEN, CDR2 SYDVKM. CDR3 DNA sequence: TGTGCCAGCACCACGTTAGGGGCCCATAGCAATCAGCCCCAGCATTTT. It specifies CASTTLGAHSNQPQHF.

The chain couples TRBV6-1 to TRBJ1-2; 10 positions agree with TRBD1. Unmatched junction bases numbered 2, after V lost 3 bases and J lost 7 bases. This CDR3 comprises 13 residues. CDR1 MNHNS and CDR2 SASEGT come from the germline V gene. CDR3 sequence (DNA): TGTGCCAGCAGTGATAGACAGGGGGCTGGCTACACCTTC. Protein: CASSDRQGAGYTF.